These 25 T cell receptor beta chains share one sample of origin, sequenced in a study of CD8+ T cells in alopecia areata. Described treatment: oral pan-JAK inhibitor, 5-10 mg twice daily. RNA, once extracted, was reverse transcribed into cDNA for use as the sequencing template. Clones were read by immunoSEQ multiplex PCR, and TCRdb kept only the in-frame ones, dropping some. Of some 110,000 clones in the sample, around 50% were seen once. Sequenced material: CD8+ T cells sorted from blood, taken at week 24, from a patient treated with tofacitinib. Receptors originate from a human donor with alopecia areata.

The V gene is TRBV4-1, the J gene TRBJ1-3; D is undetermined. With 2 bases removed from V and 0 bases from J, the gap between germline ends came to 5 bases. CDR3 size: 14 residues. Germline CDR1 reads MGHRA; CDR2 reads YSYEKL. The CDR3, as DNA: TGCGCCAGCAGCCAAAGGCCCTCTGGAAACACCATATATTTT. Translating it yields CASSQRPSGNTIYF.

This sequence joins TRBV25-1 and TRBJ2-5; D may be TRBD1 or TRBD2 (5 bases each). V was clipped by 8 bases and J by 5 bases, with 12 bases between them. CDR3 length: 12 residues. Per the germline V gene, CDR1 is MGHDK and CDR2 is SYGVNS. CDR3 sequence reads: CASGRDVETQYF. The CDR3 nucleotides are TGTGCCAGCGGCCGGGACGTGGAGACCCAGTACTTC.

The rearrangement uses TRBV5-6 and TRBJ1-5, with 9 bases that match TRBD1. Per the germline V gene, CDR1 is SGHDT and CDR2 is YYEEEE. The CDR3 extends over 13 amino acids. V was pared by 4 bases and J by 7 bases, with 3 bases of the junction left unmatched. The CDR3 reads CASSQDRGQPQHF. DNA for the CDR3: TGTGCCAGCAGCCAGGACAGGGGCCAGCCCCAGCATTTT.

This rearrangement joins TRBV5-4 to TRBJ1-2; no definite D call. Germline lookup yields CDR1 SGHNT and CDR2 YYREEE (reference sequence). This CDR3 spans 14 amino acids. Between the trimmed V and J ends, which lost 4 bases and 6 bases, there was a span of 16 bases. Written as DNA, the CDR3 is TGTGCCAGCAGCCCATCGTCTGCCCCCAATGGCTACACCTTC. It translates to CASSPSSAPNGYTF.

This rearrangement joins TRBV6-5 to TRBJ2-7, with 7 nucleotides matching TRBD1. CDR1 is MNHEY and CDR2 is SVGAGI in the germline V gene. Germline trimming cut 7 bases from V and 4 bases from J; bases unmatched to any gene: 10. This CDR3 region has 14 residues. CDR3 bases: TGTGCCAGCATGGTGGCAGGGGGTTCGTACGAGCAGTACTTC. It yields the protein CASMVAGGSYEQYF.

This clone was counted only a few times. J is TRBJ2-1 and V is TRBV29-1; 7 bases are a match to TRBD2. Per germline, CDR1 SQVTM and CDR2 ANQGSEA. After removal of 7 bases from V and 9 bases from J, the junction contained 6 bases not matched to a gene. The CDR3 totals 11 residues. This CDR3 reads CSALGEGEQFF. In nucleotides, the CDR3 is TGCAGCGCCTTGGGGGAGGGTGAGCAGTTCTTC.

This chain joins TRBV5-6 and TRBJ2-1; 7 bases align to TRBD1. The CDR3 length is 14 residues. The germline V gene encodes CDR1 SGHDT and CDR2 YYEEEE. Trimming at V came to 0 bases and at J to 8 bases, leaving 5 bases not matched to a gene. CDR3 in amino acids: CASSLGQGVYEQFF. The CDR3, as DNA: TGTGCCAGCAGCTTGGGGCAGGGGGTCTATGAGCAGTTCTTC.

The rearrangement links TRBV9 to TRBJ1-2; perhaps TRBD1 as D (5 bases). The V gene lost 3 bases and the J gene lost 3 bases, with 21 bases spanning the gap. Germline V gene sequence: CDR1 SGDLS, CDR2 YYNGEE. The CDR3 is made up of 17 amino acids. The CDR3 sequence: CASSAEARVSPYYGYTF. CDR3 nucleotide sequence: TGTGCCAGCAGCGCGGAGGCCAGGGTCAGCCCTTACTATGGCTACACCTTC.

The chain uses TRBV27 and TRBJ2-7; D might be TRBD1 (5 bases). CDR3 length equals 13 residues. Germline values: CDR1 MNHEY, CDR2 SMNVEV (reference sequence). V lost 3 bases and J lost 5, with 11 bases in between. CDR3 sequence: CASSLGPGHEQYF. CDR3 coding DNA: TGTGCCAGCAGTTTGGGGCCAGGGCACGAGCAGTACTTC.

In DNA, the CDR3 is TGTGCCGAAACCGGGCGAAACTATGGCTACACCTTC. Protein product: CAETGRNYGYTF. The V call is TRBV30, the J call TRBJ1-2; D not resolved. The germline V gene encodes CDR1 GTSNPN and CDR2 SVGIG (reference sequence). The V end lost 8 bases, the J end lost 2 bases, and 12 bases lay between the germline ends. The CDR3 totals 12 residues. The variable domain in full, completed from reference TRBV30 and TRBJ1-2, reads SQTIHQWPATLVQPVGSPLSLECTVEGTSNPNLYWYRQAAGRGLQLLFYSVGIGQISSEVPQNLSASRPQDRQFILSSKKLLLSDSGFYLCAETGRNYGYTFGSGTRLTVV.

The DNA for the CDR3 is TGCAGCGTCGCAGGAGTCTATGGCTACACCTTC. Protein: CSVAGVYGYTF. This chain links TRBV29-1 with TRBJ1-2, with D unclear. The ends were cut back, 6 bases at V and 4 bases at J, with 9 bases in the middle. The CDR3 is 11 residues long. CDR1 and CDR2 (germline): SQVTM, ANQGSEA.

V is TRBV27 and J is TRBJ2-7, with TRBD1 matching over 7 bases. The V and J ends lost 8 bases and 2 bases, in that order; junction bases with no gene match: 9. Germline V gives CDR1 MNHEY, CDR2 SMNVEV (reference sequence). The CDR3 is 14 amino acids. CDR3: CASHADRTPYEQYF. The CDR3 DNA reads TGTGCCAGCCACGCGGACAGGACTCCCTACGAGCAGTACTTC.

The chain employs TRBV27 and TRBJ1-2, with D possibly matching TRBD1 (5 bases). The germline V gene encodes CDR1 MNHEY and CDR2 SMNVEV (reference sequence). Between the trimmed V and J ends, which lost 3 bases and 7 bases, there was a span of 12 bases. The CDR3 consists of 13 residues. CDR3 DNA sequence: TGTGCCAGCAGTTTGGGGGGACTGAGTGGCTACACCTTC. Translation gives CASSLGGLSGYTF.

The rearrangement links TRBV7-9 to TRBJ2-7; TRBD2 might be the D (7 bases). The V gene lost 4 bases and the J gene lost 6 bases, with 13 bases spanning the gap. Germline CDR1 and CDR2: SEHNR and FQNEAQ (reference sequence). There are 13 residues in the CDR3. The CDR3 region has the DNA TGTGCCAGCAGCTGGGAGGGGGAAATCGAGCAGTACTTC. This translates into CASSWEGEIEQYF.

In regard to this clone: This sample includes further DNA sequences coding for the same CDR3. The chain has TRBV30 and TRBJ1-1; no reliable D call. Germline V gives CDR1 GTSNPN, CDR2 SVGIG (reference sequence). CDR3 length: 12 amino acids. The V end lost 0 bases, the J end lost 5 bases, and 7 bases lay between the germline ends. CDR3 amino acids: CAWSVTGTEAFF. The DNA of the CDR3 is TGTGCCTGGAGTGTGACTGGTACTGAAGCTTTCTTT. Complete variable domain (other parts from reference TRBV30 and TRBJ1-1): SQTIHQWPATLVQPVGSPLSLECTVEGTSNPNLYWYRQAAGRGLQLLFYSVGIGQISSEVPQNLSASRPQDRQFILSSKKLLLSDSGFYLCAWSVTGTEAFFGQGTRLTVV.

The chain uses TRBV11-1 and TRBJ2-2; D might be TRBD1 (6 bases). Trimming cost V 2 bases and J 2 bases, with 9 bases left between them. There are 15 residues in the CDR3. Germline CDR1 SGHAT, CDR2 FQDESV (reference sequence). CDR3 residues: CASSLFRGNTGELFF. CDR3 nucleotides: TGTGCCAGCAGCTTATTCAGGGGTAACACCGGGGAGCTGTTTTTT.

The gene calls are TRBV29-1 and TRBJ1-1; D is unresolved. The CDR3 contains 12 residues. Germline assignment: CDR1 SQVTM and CDR2 ANQGSEA. The germline V and J ends were trimmed by 3 bases and 1 base, with 6 bases remaining between them. The CDR3 sequence is CSVDSGNTEAFF. For the CDR3, the DNA is TGCAGCGTTGATTCAGGGAACACTGAAGCTTTCTTT. The complete variable domain, with remaining parts taken from reference TRBV29-1 and TRBJ1-1, reads SAVISQKPSRDICQRGTSLTIQCQVDSQVTMMFWYRQQPGQSLTLIATANQGSEATYESGFVIDKFPISRPNLTFSTLTVSNMSPEDSSIYLCSVDSGNTEAFFGQGTRLTVV.

This clone was detected a few times. The chain links TRBV29-1 to TRBJ2-7, with D perhaps matching TRBD2 (5 bases). This CDR3 spans 12 amino acids. Trimming stripped 7 bases from V and 6 bases from J, with 16 bases between. In germline, CDR1 is SQVTM, CDR2 ANQGSEA. CDR3 sequence (DNA): TGCAGCGCTGCAAAGGAGGAGCGCGAGCAGTACTTC. Encoded protein: CSAAKEEREQYF.

V usage is TRBV27 and J usage is TRBJ2-2, with D hard to call. The germline gives CDR1 MNHEY, CDR2 SMNVEV (reference sequence). V lost 2 bases, J lost 2 bases, and 9 bases lay in between. The CDR3 spans 15 residues. This chain's CDR3 is CASSLGQVNTGELFF. In DNA, the CDR3 is TGTGCCAGCAGTTTAGGGCAAGTAAACACCGGGGAGCTGTTTTTT.

V usage is TRBV30 and J usage is TRBJ1-6, with 7 bases lining up with TRBD1. V lost 3 bases, J lost 6 bases, and 5 bases stayed unmatched. The CDR3 has 14 residues. Germline CDR1 is GTSNPN and CDR2 is SVGIG (reference sequence). For the CDR3, the DNA is TGTGCCTGGAGCCGGGACAGCGTTAATTCACCCCTCCACTTT. This translates into CAWSRDSVNSPLHF.

This chain uses TRBV6-5 with TRBJ1-5, with 8 bases that match TRBD1. Germline CDR1 and CDR2: MNHEY and SVGAGI. Unmatched junction bases numbered 4, after V lost 5 bases and J lost 4 bases. CDR3 size: 14 residues. This chain's CDR3 is CASSDRGRNQPQHF. CDR3 nucleotide sequence: TGTGCCAGCAGTGACAGGGGTCGTAATCAGCCCCAGCATTTT.

The chain employs TRBV10-3 and TRBJ1-2, with 8 bases aligning to TRBD1. V lost 7 bases to trimming and J lost 10 bases; unmatched junction nucleotides: 8. The CDR3 runs 12 residues. Looked up from germline, CDR1 is ENHRY and CDR2 is SYGVKD. The CDR3 DNA follows: TGTGCCATCACAGGGGGCGATCGGGACTACACCTTC. Translated, it gives CAITGGDRDYTF.

The chain has TRBV13 and TRBJ1-2, with 9 bases matching TRBD1. Germline CDR1 PRHDT, CDR2 FYEKMQ (reference sequence). CDR3 length equals 15 residues. J lost 6 bases, V lost 3 bases, and 8 bases had no gene match. In DNA, the CDR3 is TGTGCCAGCAGCTTGGGGACAGGGTTTGCTGATGGCTACACCTTC. This gives the protein CASSLGTGFADGYTF.

About this clone: The sample carries other DNA sequences with the same CDR3. J is TRBJ1-5 and V is TRBV30, with 7 bases aligning to TRBD1. Germline CDR1 is GTSNPN and CDR2 is SVGIG (reference sequence). The junction had 0 bases not matched to a gene; V was cut back by 0 bases and J by 4 bases. The CDR3 is 13 residues long. This chain's CDR3 is CAWSVQGNQPQHF. The CDR3 nucleotides read TGTGCCTGGAGTGTACAGGGGAATCAGCCCCAGCATTTT.

This clone was detected only once. The V call is TRBV7-9, the J call TRBJ2-5; 8 nucleotides line up with TRBD2. The CDR3 runs to 15 residues. V lost 5 bases and J lost 5; bases outside the gene matches: 10. Germline loops: CDR1 SEHNR, CDR2 FQNEAQ (reference sequence). Written as DNA, the CDR3 is TGTGCCAGCAGCGCCAGCTCGGGGGGGCCGGAGACCCAGTACTTC. Translation gives CASSASSGGPETQYF.